These T cell receptor beta chains were read from a single sample in a study of control samples from healthy donors and cancer patients. Data came from immunoSEQ multiplex PCR; TCRdb stores just in-frame clones and leaves some out. The profile shows around 150,000 clones, roughly 95% of them singletons. The sequenced sample was blood. Receptors originate from a woman aged 25 to 45 in good health. Each CDR3 is given with its conserved first and last residue. D genes are given only for firm matches. Only some rows state a clone size, as once, few, many or a class for expanded clones.

v_gene	d_gene	j_gene	abundance	CDR3aa	CDR3nt
TRBV7-9	TRBD1	TRBJ1-4	-	CASSPRTGGITNEKLFF	TGTGCCAGCAGCCCCCGGACAGGGGGCATCACTAATGAAAAACTGTTTTTT
TRBV9	-	TRBJ2-1	-	CASSVGPQINEQFF	TGTGCCAGCAGCGTAGGTCCCCAAATCAATGAGCAGTTCTTC
TRBV6-5	TRBD1	TRBJ2-5	-	CASSYTGAPQETQYF	TGTGCCAGCAGTTACACAGGGGCCCCCCAAGAGACCCAGTACTTC
TRBV5-4	TRBD1	TRBJ1-3	-	CASSRTTGDGNTIYF	TGTGCCAGCAGCCGAACTACAGGGGATGGAAACACCATATATTTT
TRBV30	-	TRBJ1-1	-	CAWILSGSMNTEAFF	TGTGCCTGGATCCTTTCGGGGTCCATGAACACTGAAGCTTTCTTT
TRBV4-1	-	TRBJ2-3	-	CASSQGATDTQYF	TGCGCCAGCAGCCAAGGGGCCACAGATACGCAGTATTTT
TRBV24-1	-	TRBJ1-2	once	CARPGDRVYGYTF	TGTGCCCGTCCCGGGGACCGCGTCTATGGCTACACCTTC
TRBV3-1/TRBV3-2	-	TRBJ1-2	-	CASSQYKAGYTF	TGTGCCAGCAGCCAATACAAGGCGGGCTACACCTTC
TRBV30	-	TRBJ1-5	-	CAWSNGISNQPQHF	TGTGCCTGGAGTAACGGAATTAGCAATCAGCCCCAGCATTTT
TRBV30	-	TRBJ1-1	once	CAWSASPRVGTEAFF	TGTGCCTGGAGTGCATCACCCAGGGTGGGGACTGAAGCTTTCTTT
TRBV5-5	-	TRBJ1-1	-	CASSFSWGSIEAFF	TGTGCCAGCAGCTTTTCCTGGGGCTCCATTGAAGCTTTCTTT
TRBV28	TRBD2	TRBJ2-7	-	CASSSLAVGSYEQYF	TGTGCCAGCAGTTCCCTAGCGGTGGGCTCCTACGAGCAGTACTTC
TRBV7-9	-	TRBJ1-1	-	CASSLTQGWTEAFF	TGTGCCAGCAGCCTGACTCAGGGATGGACTGAAGCTTTCTTT
TRBV19	TRBD1	TRBJ1-1	-	CASSTRDRGNTEAFF	TGTGCCAGTAGTACACGGGACAGGGGAAACACTGAAGCTTTCTTT
TRBV6-5	-	TRBJ1-1	-	CASSSWRMNTEAFF	TGTGCCAGCAGCTCCTGGAGAATGAACACTGAAGCTTTCTTT
TRBV7-9	-	TRBJ2-7	-	CASSYRELNSHEQYF	TGTGCCAGCAGCTACCGGGAGCTAAATTCCCACGAGCAGTACTTC
TRBV19	-	TRBJ1-5	once	CASSIGARYQPQHF	TGTGCCAGTAGTATAGGGGCGCGATATCAGCCCCAGCATTTT
TRBV6-1	-	TRBJ2-3	-	CASSDRQTDTQYF	TGTGCCAGCAGTGATCGCCAAACAGATACGCAGTATTTT
TRBV5-1	-	TRBJ1-4	once	CASSLQDPRDEKLFF	TGCGCCAGCAGCTTACAGGACCCCAGGGATGAAAAACTGTTTTTT
TRBV5-4	-	TRBJ1-5	-	CASSTQGGGISNQPQHF	TGTGCCAGCAGCACCCAAGGAGGGGGGATTAGCAATCAGCCCCAGCATTTT
TRBV11-2	-	TRBJ1-6	-	CASTSKGGGDSPLHF	TGTGCCAGCACCTCGAAGGGGGGTGGTGATTCACCCCTCCACTTT
TRBV28	-	TRBJ1-1	once	CASSLFRGSGTEAFF	TGTGCCAGCAGTTTATTTAGGGGGAGTGGCACTGAAGCTTTCTTT
TRBV6-5	-	TRBJ1-2	-	CASTPGPYIDYGYTF	TGTGCCAGCACCCCGGGACCTTATATAGACTATGGCTACACCTTC
TRBV10-3	-	TRBJ1-1	-	CATNKDSHTEAFF	TGTGCCACCAATAAGGACAGCCATACTGAAGCTTTCTTT
TRBV7-6	-	TRBJ1-5	-	CASSQDSLSPQHF	TGTGCCAGCAGCCAAGACAGCCTTTCGCCCCAGCATTTT
TRBV9	-	TRBJ2-2	-	CASSVWDSTGELFF	TGTGCCAGCAGCGTATGGGATTCCACCGGGGAGCTGTTTTTT
TRBV4-1	-	TRBJ2-1	-	CASSHLGQSQYNEQFF	TGCGCCAGCAGCCACCTCGGACAGTCACAGTACAATGAGCAGTTCTTC
TRBV6-5	-	TRBJ1-2	-	CASSYGSRGANYGYTF	TGTGCCAGCAGTTACGGTTCAAGAGGAGCTAACTATGGCTACACCTTC
TRBV3-1/TRBV3-2	-	TRBJ2-5	-	CASSQDGWIGSSYQETQYF	TGTGCCAGCAGCCAAGACGGGTGGATAGGATCCAGCTACCAAGAGACCCAGTACTTC
TRBV7-8	TRBD2	TRBJ2-1	-	CASSFGTSGGEFF	TGTGCCAGCAGCTTTGGGACTAGTGGGGGGGAGTTCTTC
TRBV19	-	TRBJ1-5	-	CASSILNPNQPQHF	TGTGCCAGTAGTATACTAAATCCCAATCAGCCCCAGCATTTT
TRBV3-1/TRBV3-2	-	TRBJ1-5	once	CADGVGPQHF	TGTGCCGACGGCGTGGGGCCCCAGCATTTT
TRBV2	-	TRBJ2-1	-	CASRPGSGLSYNEQFF	TGTGCCAGCAGACCCGGGTCGGGGCTCTCCTACAATGAGCAGTTCTTC
TRBV3-1/TRBV3-2	TRBD1	TRBJ2-3	-	CASSRQGVNTQYF	TGTGCCAGCAGTCGACAGGGGGTTAATACGCAGTATTTT
TRBV5-6	TRBD2	TRBJ2-1	-	CASSLSGGPDNEQFF	TGTGCCAGCAGCCTGTCGGGAGGCCCAGACAATGAGCAGTTCTTC
TRBV3-1/TRBV3-2	-	TRBJ1-5	-	CASSQEANQPQHF	TGTGCCAGCAGCCAAGAGGCCAATCAGCCCCAGCATTTT
TRBV6-5	TRBD1	TRBJ1-1	-	CASRRGQGTEAFF	TGTGCCAGCAGACGAGGACAGGGGACTGAAGCTTTCTTT
TRBV7-8	TRBD1	TRBJ1-1	-	CASSARQGRNTEAFF	TGTGCCAGCAGCGCTAGACAGGGGCGGAACACTGAAGCTTTCTTT
TRBV15	-	TRBJ2-7	-	CATSPRDLSSEQYF	TGTGCCACCAGCCCGCGGGACTTATCCTCCGAGCAGTACTTC
TRBV19	-	TRBJ1-2	-	CASSLLTGGYTF	TGTGCCAGTAGTCTCCTGACGGGGGGCTACACCTTC
TRBV30	-	TRBJ2-1	once	CAWSVDPDPRYNEQFF	TGTGCCTGGAGTGTAGATCCGGACCCTCGTTACAATGAGCAGTTCTTC
TRBV30	TRBD1	TRBJ1-2	-	CAWDRDSRYGYTF	TGTGCCTGGGACAGGGACAGCCGCTATGGCTACACCTTC